The 23 T cell receptor beta chains given below trace back to one sample, sequenced in a study of graft-versus-host responses after intestinal transplantation. The method was immunoSEQ multiplex PCR; TCRdb's version includes in-frame clones alone and lacks a portion of them. Of roughly 13,000 clones listed, 30% to 40% were seen once; the top ten hold about 15%. Investigators plated approximately 200,000 CFSE-labeled responder cells together with approximately 200,000 irradiated stimulator cells labeled with violet dye. Specimen: alloreactive CD8+ T cells from a mixed lymphocyte reaction culture, collected before intestinal transplant. Subset indicated: CFSE-low proliferating T cells sorted from roughly 6-day pre-transplant mixed lymphocyte reaction (GvH or HvG direction). The receptors originated from a human patient who received an intestinal transplant.

This clone turned up a few times. The chain combines TRBV7-3 with TRBJ2-1; 8 bases are shared with TRBD2. Germline-derived CDR1 and CDR2 are SGHTA and FQGTGA. This CDR3 spans 14 amino acids. Germline trimming cut 0 bases from V and 6 bases from J; bases unmatched to any gene: 1. The chain's CDR3 is CASSLTGTSNEQFF. CDR3 in DNA: TGTGCCAGCAGCTTAACCGGGACTAGCAATGAGCAGTTCTTC.

Relative to its sample, this clone is medium-sized. The rearrangement joins TRBV6-6 to TRBJ1-1, with D perhaps matching TRBD1 (6 bases). Trimming shortened V by 0 bases and J by 2 bases, and 10 bases separated the two germline ends. The CDR3 loop spans 15 amino acids. Germline values: CDR1 MNHNY, CDR2 SVGAGI (reference sequence). The CDR3, as DNA: TGTGCCAGCAGTTACTCGGACAGACCCAACACTGAAGCTTTCTTT. Translation gives CASSYSDRPNTEAFF.

The rearrangement links TRBV15 to TRBJ2-1; 11 bases align to TRBD2. The trim removed 5 bases at V and 7 bases at J, leaving 10 bases unmatched. Germline V gene sequence: CDR1 LNHNV, CDR2 YYDKDF (reference sequence). CDR3 length: 16 residues. The CDR3 DNA reads as TGTGCCACCAGCCTGGAGCTAGCGGGAGGAGCGAATGAGCAGTTCTTC. This translates into CATSLELAGGANEQFF. The full variable domain, its missing parts supplied by reference TRBV15 and TRBJ2-1, is DAMVIQNPRYQVTQFGKPVTLSCSQTLNHNVMYWYQQKSSQAPKLLFHYYDKDFNNEADTPDNFQSRRPNTSFCFLDIRSPGLGDTAMYLCATSLELAGGANEQFFGPGTRLTVL.

This chain connects TRBV7-9 to TRBJ2-1; 8 bases map to TRBD1. Germline V gene data show CDR1 as SEHNR and CDR2 as FQNEAQ (reference sequence). V was pared by 6 bases and J by 6 bases, with 4 bases of the junction left unmatched. The CDR3 has 13 residues. The chain's CDR3 is CASSRTGGNEQFF. The DNA of the CDR3 is TGTGCCAGCAGTCGAACAGGGGGCAATGAGCAGTTCTTC.

This clone was counted between two and nine times. The chain combines TRBV10-3 with TRBJ2-7; TRBD1 matches 8 bases. The V gene end was trimmed by 9 bases and the J gene end by 6 bases; junction bases not matched to a gene: 10. This CDR3 has 13 amino acids. CDR1 is ENHRY and CDR2 is SYGVKD in the germline V gene. The CDR3 is CAIRQGTWVEQYF. The CDR3 DNA reads as TGTGCCATTCGACAGGGGACTTGGGTCGAGCAGTACTTC.

This clone has only a few counts. The J gene is TRBJ2-1, the V gene TRBV7-6, with 8 bases identical to TRBD2. The CDR3 contains 14 residues. Germline CDR1 reads SGHVS; CDR2 reads FNYEAQ. V dropped 0 bases and J dropped 9; count of bases not matched to a gene: 4. The CDR3 DNA reads TGTGCCAGCAGCTTAGCGGCGGGGGGCAGTGAGCAGTTCTTC. This translates into CASSLAAGGSEQFF.

The table lists this clone with a few counts. The gene calls are TRBV13 and TRBJ1-4, with D unresolved. CDR3 length: 14 residues. Trimming pared 5 bases from V and 0 bases from J, leaving 7 bases between. Germline CDR1 reads PRHDT; CDR2 reads FYEKMQ (reference sequence). The CDR3 DNA is TGTGCCAGCAGCCTCCGAGCAACTAATGAAAAACTGTTTTTT. Translating gives CASSLRATNEKLFF. The whole variable domain, filled in from reference TRBV13 and TRBJ1-4, reads AAGVIQSPRHLIKEKRETATLKCYPIPRHDTVYWYQQGPGQDPQFLISFYEKMQSDKGSIPDRFSAQQFSDYHSELNMSSLELGDSALYFCASSLRATNEKLFFGSGTQLSVL.

This rearrangement joins TRBV30 to TRBJ2-1, with TRBD1 matching 8 bases. V lost 3 bases to trimming and J lost 9 bases; unmatched junction nucleotides: 10. Germline V gives CDR1 GTSNPN, CDR2 SVGIG (reference sequence). This CDR3 is built from 14 residues. The CDR3 region is CAWSPGQGGSEQFF. CDR3 nucleotides: TGTGCCTGGAGCCCCGGACAGGGCGGTAGTGAGCAGTTCTTC. Using reference TRBV30 and TRBJ2-1 for the parts outside the CDR3, the full variable domain is SQTIHQWPATLVQPVGSPLSLECTVEGTSNPNLYWYRQAAGRGLQLLFYSVGIGQISSEVPQNLSASRPQDRQFILSSKKLLLSDSGFYLCAWSPGQGGSEQFFGPGTRLTVL.

This chain connects TRBV11-2 to TRBJ2-5, with a tentative D call TRBD2 (6 bases). V shed 6 bases and J shed 1 base, with 18 bases lying between them. Germline CDR1 and CDR2: SGHAT and FQNNGV. The CDR3 contains 16 residues. The CDR3 DNA sequence: TGTGCCAGCAGTTGGGGGGTAGCGGTAATCCAAGAGACCCAGTACTTC. This gives the protein CASSWGVAVIQETQYF.

The chain couples TRBV30 to TRBJ2-3; 9 bases are shared with TRBD2. J lost 4 bases, V lost 1 base, and 6 bases had no gene match. CDR1 GTSNPN and CDR2 SVGIG come from the germline V gene (reference sequence). The CDR3 spans 15 residues. The CDR3 protein is CAWSEVAGDSDTQYF. The CDR3 DNA reads as TGTGCCTGGAGTGAGGTAGCGGGGGATTCAGATACGCAGTATTTT.

V usage is TRBV11-2 and J usage is TRBJ2-1; D gene ambiguous. V lost 1 base to trimming and J lost 3 bases, with 10 bases between them. Germline CDR1 reads SGHAT; CDR2 reads FQNNGV. The CDR3 loop spans 15 amino acids. CDR3 DNA: TGTGCCAGCAGCTTAGTTGGGCAGGACTACAATGAGCAGTTCTTC. Translating gives CASSLVGQDYNEQFF.

This clone occurred a few times. The V gene is TRBV9, the J gene TRBJ2-3, with 11 bases identical to TRBD2. Germline CDR1 is SGDLS and CDR2 is YYNGEE. Unmatched junction bases numbered 11, after V lost 3 bases and J lost 5 bases. The CDR3 extends over 17 amino acids. The CDR3, as DNA: TGTGCCAGCAGCGAACCCATAGCGGGGGGGCCAGGAGATACGCAGTATTTT. It translates to CASSEPIAGGPGDTQYF.

The J gene is TRBJ1-1, the V gene TRBV6-1; D not certain. The CDR3 length is 14 residues. The ends were cut back, 4 bases at V and 1 base at J, with 10 bases in the middle. Germline-derived CDR1 and CDR2 are MNHNS and SASEGT. The DNA of the CDR3 is TGTGCCAGCAGTGTGACCCCAGGGAACACTGAAGCTTTCTTT. Translated, it gives CASSVTPGNTEAFF.

The J gene is TRBJ2-1, the V gene TRBV7-9, with TRBD2 identical over 7 bases. Germline assignment: CDR1 SEHNR and CDR2 FQNEAQ (reference sequence). CDR3 size: 19 residues. J gave up 3 bases and V 5 bases, and 19 bases lay outside the gene matches. In DNA form, the CDR3 reads TGTGCCAGCAGCCCCGAGACTAGCCGTGACCACGCCGGCTACAATGAGCAGTTCTTC. It specifies CASSPETSRDHAGYNEQFF.

The V call is TRBV13, the J call TRBJ2-5; 9 bases match TRBD1. V trimming: 5 bases; J trimming: 4 bases; junction bases outside the gene matches: 8. The CDR3 is 15 amino acids. CDR1 and CDR2 from the germline V gene are PRHDT and FYEKMQ (reference sequence). CDR3 loop: CASSQRRTGAETQYF. The CDR3 nucleotides read TGTGCCAGCAGCCAGCGAAGGACAGGGGCAGAGACCCAGTACTTC.

The V call is TRBV2, the J call TRBJ1-1; possible D gene TRBD1, 6 bases. Germline lookup yields CDR1 SNHLY and CDR2 FYNNEI. This CDR3 is built from 16 residues. Trimming took off 3 bases at V and 0 bases at J, with 14 bases between the two ends. The CDR3 bases are TGTGCCAGCAGTGATTCCCAGGGGATTATGAACACTGAAGCTTTCTTT. Encoded protein: CASSDSQGIMNTEAFF.

As DNA, the CDR3 is TGTGCCAGCAGTTTGGGGACAGGCAAACATCAGCCCCAGCATTTT. This codes for CASSLGTGKHQPQHF. The rearrangement links TRBV27 to TRBJ1-5, with TRBD1 identical over 8 bases. Germline V gene lookup returns CDR1 MNHEY and CDR2 SMNVEV (reference sequence). V was pared by 3 bases and J by 5 bases, with 6 bases of the junction left unmatched. The CDR3 length is 15 residues.

Points on this clone: One junction end does not reproduce the germline sequence, and a read error may be involved. CDR3 sequence: CAISETGSSYNSPLHF. For the CDR3, the DNA is TGTGCCATCAGTGAGACAGGGAGCTCCTATAATTCACCCCTCCACTTT. The chain recombines TRBV6-1 with TRBJ1-6, with TRBD1 matching 7 bases. CDR1 and CDR2 (germline): MNHNS, SASEGT. The CDR3 spans 16 residues.

As to this clone: The same CDR3 also results from other DNA sequences found in this sample. The J gene is TRBJ2-7, the V gene TRBV27, with TRBD2 identical over 7 bases. Germline CDR1 MNHEY, CDR2 SMNVEV (reference sequence). J lost 1 base, V lost 3 bases, and 0 bases had no gene match. The CDR3 contains 13 residues. The CDR3 region is CASSFGGSYEQYF. DNA of the CDR3: TGTGCCAGCAGTTTCGGGGGGTCCTACGAGCAGTACTTC.

Here the CDR3 reads CASSSGTGNTGELFF. The CDR3 DNA follows: TGTGCCAGCAGCTCAGGGACAGGGAACACCGGGGAGCTGTTTTTT. The chain combines TRBV7-8 with TRBJ2-2; 8 nucleotides match TRBD1. The CDR3 consists of 15 residues. J gave up 1 base and V 4 bases, and 2 bases lay outside the gene matches. CDR1 and CDR2 from the germline V gene are SGHVS and FQNEAQ.

The chain recombines TRBV2 with TRBJ1-2, with D perhaps TRBD1 (5 bases). The CDR3 sequence is 14 residues long. Trimming left V 1 base short and J 4 bases short, with 10 bases between. The germline CDR1 and CDR2 sequences are SNHLY and FYNNEI. CDR3 residues: CASSEGRQGYGYTF. CDR3 sequence (DNA): TGTGCCAGCAGTGAAGGTCGGCAGGGCTATGGCTACACCTTC.

The chain recombines TRBV7-2 with TRBJ2-2; TRBD1 aligns across 7 bases. Germline V gene sequence: CDR1 SGHTA, CDR2 FQGNSA. Unmatched junction bases numbered 8, after V lost 5 bases and J lost 5 bases. The CDR3 contains 15 residues. CDR3 region: CASSLRTGRTGELFF. The DNA for the CDR3 is TGTGCCAGCAGCCTGAGGACAGGACGAACCGGGGAGCTGTTTTTT.

The genes are TRBV27 and TRBJ1-3, with unresolved D. The CDR3 spans 13 residues. V was cut by 3 bases and J by 0 bases, with 3 bases left in between. Germline CDR1 MNHEY, CDR2 SMNVEV (reference sequence). CDR3 amino acids: CASSLSSGNTIYF. CDR3 nucleotide sequence: TGTGCCAGCAGTTTGAGCTCTGGAAACACCATATATTTT.